The clone carrying this T cell receptor (beta chain) was seen a handful of times. CDR3 length: 16 amino acids. Per the germline V gene, CDR1 is LNHDA and CDR2 is SQIVND (reference sequence). V lost 4 bases, J lost 2 bases, and 6 bases stayed unmatched. Time point specified: newly diagnosed GD, antithyroid drugs for less than 3 months. Researchers made the TCR library from RNA that was extracted from PBMCs. Arm-PCR of CDR3 regions and iRepertoire HTBI primers were used to build TCR beta libraries. MiXCR was run by TCRdb on the multiplex PCR reads, yielding one entry per CDR3 protein. This sample has about 560,000 distinct CDR3 sequences, with around 15% found just once. This record belongs to a study of regulatory T cells in long-lasting Graves disease. About the research overall: Patients with new Graves' disease had used antithyroid drugs below 3 months.

These data also formed part of another study, on T cells in Graves' hyperthyroidism and ophthalmopathy. From that second work: Graves' hyperthyroidism is called stable when ophthalmopathy does not progress within 18 months. Each patient was aged 18 to 65 and had newly diagnosed hyperthyroidism of under 2 months' duration. The study used the HTBI primer set for a first-round RT-PCR of the TCR CDR3.

This specimen consisted of peripheral blood mononuclear cells (PBMCs), obtained at new diagnosis, from a patient treated with antithyroid drugs. The TCR sequence derives from a man between 18 and 29 years old with Graves disease. The chain recombines TRBV19 with TRBJ2-7; 12 bases map to TRBD2. The CDR3 spells CASSTSGRAPAYEQYF. CDR3 coding DNA: TGTGCCAGTAGTACTAGCGGGAGGGCCCCGGCCTACGAGCAGTACTTC.